This TCR beta chain was retrieved from a study of shared clonotypes between healthy human individuals. Study-wide findings and caveats: Compared with memory subsets, naive subsets generally had larger estimated richness.

Study donors comprised healthy, HIV-negative adults devoid of recent acute infection or vaccination. Both subsets, CD45RA+ naive and CD45RA-negative memory, were split from the CD4+ cells. In regard to this clone: Its specificity is not known.

The run depth of the assay was deep. Clones were read by immunoSEQ multiplex PCR, and TCRdb kept only the in-frame ones, dropping some. The sample shows about 2,500,000 clones, roughly 92% of them seen only once. This TCR came from a young man in good health. Specimen: naive CD4+ T cells sorted from blood. Subset noted: CD45RA+ positively selected.

This CDR3 reads CASSTPRGRGTDTQYF. The CDR3 DNA follows: TGTGCCAGCAGTACCCCCCGGGGAAGGGGCACAGATACGCAGTATTTT. The chain carries TRBV28 and TRBJ2-3, with D possibly TRBD2 on 5 matching bases. The CDR3 extends over 16 amino acids. Trimming took 5 bases from V and 1 from J, leaving 16 bases between them. Germline-derived CDR1 and CDR2 are MDHEN and SYDVKM.